This is a list of T cell receptor beta chains from one sample in a study of T cells in localized non-small cell lung cancer. Measured with immunoSEQ multiplex PCR; TCRdb has only the in-frame clones, and not every one. The repertoire holds several thousand clones, with 28% as singletons. Sequences were derived from normal lung tissue next to the tumor, sampled before any cancer treatment. Receptors originate from a woman aged 35 to 70 with stage I lung adenocarcinoma. The CDR3 runs from the conserved cysteine through the conserved F or W. The D gene is left open where the match is weak. A clone size is listed for some rows: how often the clone was seen (once, few, many), or a class if it is expanded.

size	D	V	J	DNA	CDR3
-	-	TRBV9	TRBJ2-7	TGTGCCAGCAGTGGGGCTTCGGCTGTCTCCTACGAGCAGTACTTC	CASSGASAVSYEQYF
few	-	TRBV6-8	TRBJ1-1	TGTGCCAGCAGTTGGACACCGAACACTGAAGCTTTCTTT	CASSWTPNTEAFF
few	TRBD2	TRBV11-3	TRBJ2-5	TGTGCCAGCAGCCCATGGGGGCTAGCGGGACAAGAGACCCAGTACTTC	CASSPWGLAGQETQYF
-	TRBD2	TRBV14	TRBJ2-5	TGTGCCAGCAGCCAACTAGCGGGAGTAGAGACCCAGTACTTC	CASSQLAGVETQYF
medium-sized	TRBD2	TRBV11-3	TRBJ2-2	TGTGCCAGCAGGCAGGGACTAGCGGGAGGGAACACCGGGGAGCTGTTTTTT	CASRQGLAGGNTGELFF
-	-	TRBV23-1	TRBJ2-7	TGCGCCAGCATCCCCCTAGGGATTGCCTTCTACGAGCAGTACTTC	CASIPLGIAFYEQYF
-	TRBD2	TRBV12-5	TRBJ2-5	TGTGCTAGTGGTCCGGGACTAGCGGGGACGGAGACCCAGTACTTC	CASGPGLAGTETQYF
-	-	TRBV18	TRBJ1-2	TGTGCCAGCTCACCGCCGGTAAATCGGGGCTATGGCTACACCTTC	CASSPPVNRGYGYTF
-	-	TRBV29-1	TRBJ2-5	TGCAGCGTTCGGACGGAGAGGGAGACCCAGTACTTC	CSVRTERETQYF
-	-	TRBV19	TRBJ1-4	TGTGCCAGTAGTTTCGGACGGGCAACTAATGAAAAACTGTTTTTT	CASSFGRATNEKLFF
few	-	TRBV5-1	TRBJ2-5	TGCGCCAGCACCCGGGGGGCCTCAGGAGAGACCCAGTACTTC	CASTRGASGETQYF
-	-	TRBV11-3	TRBJ1-5	TGTGCCAGCAGCCCCCTGAAAACAGGATTAGGTAGCAATCAGCCCCAGCATTTT	CASSPLKTGLGSNQPQHF
-	-	TRBV6-1	TRBJ2-4	TGTGCCAGCAGTGAAGTTGGCGTCCCCCGGCAGGGCCTTGACGTGGGATACTTC	CASSEVGVPRQGLDVGYF
-	-	TRBV29-1	TRBJ1-4	TGCAGCGTTGTAGGACGTAATGAAAAACTGTTTTTT	CSVVGRNEKLFF
-	-	TRBV5-1	TRBJ2-1	TGCGCCAGCAGCTTGGGGACTTACTCCTACAATGAGCAGTTCTTC	CASSLGTYSYNEQFF
-	TRBD1	TRBV29-1	TRBJ1-4	TGCAGCGTTGCAACAGGGGGAACTAATGAAAAACTGTTTTTT	CSVATGGTNEKLFF
few	-	TRBV9	TRBJ2-3	TGTGCCAGCAGCTACCAGCCATACCTAGATACGCAGTATTTT	CASSYQPYLDTQYF
-	TRBD1	TRBV11-3	TRBJ1-1	TGTGCCAGCAGCTGGGGGGACAGTTTGAACACTGAAGCTTTCTTT	CASSWGDSLNTEAFF
-	TRBD1	TRBV15	TRBJ1-1	TGTGCCACCTCCGAGCTTTCAGGGGGCACTGAAGCTTTCTTT	CATSELSGGTEAFF
-	-	TRBV19	TRBJ2-1	TGTGCCAGTGCCGCGACTAGAGACAATGAGCAGTTCTTC	CASAATRDNEQFF